Below, 18 T cell receptor beta chains from the same sample are listed, as sequenced in a study of blood T cell repertoires in COVID-19. Generated by immunoSEQ multiplex PCR, the TCRdb table keeps only in-frame clones and is missing some. The sample has about 370,000 clones; around 90% are singletons. Sequencing was carried out using peripheral blood. The receptors derive from a woman in her twenties or thirties with COVID-19, enrolled during active disease.

The rearrangement joins TRBV5-6 to TRBJ2-3, with D maybe TRBD2 (5 bases). Germline assignment: CDR1 SGHDT and CDR2 YYEEEE. Trimming removed 7 bases at V and 5 bases at J, with 14 bases between. CDR3 length: 13 amino acids. The CDR3 loop reads CASAGGRRDTQYF. The CDR3 DNA sequence: TGTGCCAGCGCAGGAGGACGAAGAGATACGCAGTATTTT.

V usage is TRBV29-1 and J usage is TRBJ2-2; D perhaps matches TRBD1 (5 bases). The CDR3 has 16 residues. The germline gives CDR1 SQVTM, CDR2 ANQGSEA. The V end was cut by 1 base, the J end by 1 base, with 13 bases between. For the CDR3, the DNA is TGCAGCGTTGAAGGCCGTGGGCAGGGGAACACCGGGGAGCTGTTTTTT. It specifies CSVEGRGQGNTGELFF.

The chain carries TRBV4-2 and TRBJ1-5; 7 bases map to TRBD1. CDR1 is LGHNA and CDR2 is YNFKEQ in the germline V gene. Trimming took 4 bases from V and 5 from J; bases not matched to a gene: 2. This CDR3 comprises 13 residues. The CDR3 is CASSPGQDQPQHF. The CDR3 region has the DNA TGTGCCAGCAGCCCCGGACAGGATCAGCCCCAGCATTTT.

V usage is TRBV27 and J usage is TRBJ1-1; tentative D call: TRBD1 (5 bases). The CDR3 is 15 amino acids. Per the germline V gene, CDR1 is MNHEY and CDR2 is SMNVEV (reference sequence). V was shortened by 1 base and J by 3 bases, with 12 bases between the two germline ends. The CDR3 sequence is CASSLWSGGDTEAFF. The DNA of the CDR3 is TGTGCCAGCAGTTTATGGTCGGGAGGGGACACTGAAGCTTTCTTT.

This sequence joins TRBV19 and TRBJ1-4; 11 positions match TRBD1. This CDR3 spans 14 amino acids. CDR1 and CDR2 (germline): LNHDA, SQIVND (reference sequence). Losses at the gene ends were 4 bases for V and 7 bases for J; bases not matched to a gene: 2. The CDR3 region has the DNA TGTGCCAGTAGTACCGGGACAGGGGGTGAAAAACTGTTTTTT. This gives the protein CASSTGTGGEKLFF.

This sequence joins TRBV19 and TRBJ2-7; 7 bases match TRBD1. Trimming at V came to 2 bases and at J to 9 bases, leaving 13 bases not matched to a gene. The length of the CDR3 is 15 residues. CDR1 is LNHDA, CDR2 SQIVND, per germline (reference sequence). For the CDR3, the DNA is TGTGCCAGTAGTATATCCGGGGACAGCGCCATAGGGCAGTACTTC. This translates into CASSISGDSAIGQYF.

In its sample, this clone was seen a few times. This chain joins TRBV20-1 and TRBJ2-1, with D perhaps TRBD2 (5 bases). The CDR3 runs to 11 residues. Looked up from germline, CDR1 is DFQATT and CDR2 is SNEGSKA (reference sequence). V was shortened by 6 bases and J by 6 bases, with 9 bases between the two germline ends. CDR3 sequence: CSAPDFNEQFF. Written as DNA, the CDR3 is TGCAGTGCCCCGGACTTCAATGAGCAGTTCTTC.

A single count supports this clone. The genes are TRBV28 and TRBJ2-7; no clear D. Germline V gives CDR1 MDHEN, CDR2 SYDVKM. The CDR3 has 12 residues. V dropped 4 bases and J dropped 4 bases, with 8 bases sitting between them. As DNA, the CDR3 is TGTGCCAGCAGTTCCCACAGTTACGAGCAGTACGTC. Translating it yields CASSSHSYEQYV.

The chain links TRBV10-1 to TRBJ2-3, with 10 bases lining up with TRBD2. The CDR3 is 18 residues long. Germline assignment: CDR1 WNHNN and CDR2 SYGVQD (reference sequence). The ends lost 2 bases at V and 1 base at J; junction bases unmatched: 9. DNA for the CDR3: TGCGCCAGCAGTGAGCCCAAAGTAAGCGGGGGGGGCACAGATACGCAGTATTTT. Protein product: CASSEPKVSGGGTDTQYF.

For the CDR3, the DNA is TGTGCCAGTAGTATGAGACAGGGGGATAGGGACATTCAGTACTTC. This sequence encodes CASSMRQGDRDIQYF. The genes are TRBV19 and TRBJ2-4; 9 bases agree with TRBD1. Per the germline V gene, CDR1 is LNHDA and CDR2 is SQIVND (reference sequence). The CDR3 contains 15 residues. The junction had 8 bases not matched to a gene; V was cut back by 3 bases and J by 8 bases.

The chain combines TRBV13 with TRBJ2-7; TRBD2 matches at 7 bases. Looked up from germline, CDR1 is PRHDT and CDR2 is FYEKMQ (reference sequence). This CDR3 has 14 amino acids. The trim removed 1 base at V and 9 bases at J, leaving 9 bases unmatched. DNA for the CDR3: TGTGCCAGCAGCTTAGCGGGGGGAGTCGAAGGGCAGTACTTC. As protein: CASSLAGGVEGQYF.

The rearrangement joins TRBV24-1 to TRBJ1-1, with D perhaps matching TRBD1 (5 bases). The germline V gene encodes CDR1 KGHDR and CDR2 SFDVKD. The CDR3 is 13 residues long. V was clipped by 3 bases and J by 1 base, with 5 bases between them. The CDR3 sequence is CATSDDRNTEAFF. The CDR3, as DNA: TGTGCCACCAGTGATGACAGGAACACTGAAGCTTTCTTT.

The chain has TRBV18 and TRBJ2-7; 10 bases match TRBD1. Germline CDR1 is KGHSH and CDR2 is LQKENI. The CDR3 contains 17 residues. The V segment lost 1 base and the J segment 2 bases; nucleotides outside the gene matches: 8. In DNA form, the CDR3 reads TGTGCCAGCTCACCACAGATGACAGGGGGCAACGCCTACGAGCAGTACTTC. It specifies CASSPQMTGGNAYEQYF.

The chain carries TRBV13 and TRBJ1-1; D gene ambiguous. There are 18 residues in the CDR3. The germline gives CDR1 PRHDT, CDR2 FYEKMQ (reference sequence). Between the trimmed V and J ends, which lost 0 bases and 0 bases, there was a span of 17 bases. CDR3 sequence reads: CASSLGGSSNNMNTEAFF. CDR3 coding DNA: TGTGCCAGCAGCTTAGGTGGTTCATCGAACAACATGAACACTGAAGCTTTCTTT.

The CDR3 here is CASSHGGWEDEQYF. Written as DNA, the CDR3 is TGTGCCAGCAGCCACGGTGGCTGGGAGGACGAGCAGTACTTC. V usage is TRBV6-5 and J usage is TRBJ2-7; tentative D call: TRBD2 (6 bases). The CDR3 has 14 residues. V lost 6 bases to trimming and J lost 5 bases, with 17 bases between them. Germline loops: CDR1 MNHEY, CDR2 SVGAGI.

The chain employs TRBV6-6 and TRBJ2-7; TRBD2 matches at 7 bases. V trimming: 0 bases; J trimming: 7 bases; junction bases outside the gene matches: 3. The CDR3 extends over 13 amino acids. CDR1 MNHNY and CDR2 SVGAGI come from the germline V gene (reference sequence). Here the CDR3 DNA reads TGTGCCAGCAGTTACTCACGCGGGGGAGAGCAGTACGTC. This encodes CASSYSRGGEQYV.

This chain uses TRBV7-2 with TRBJ2-7, with D tentatively TRBD1 (5 bases). V shed 3 bases and J shed 4 bases, with 16 bases lying between them. The germline CDR1 and CDR2 sequences are SGHTA and FQGNSA. The CDR3 length is 15 residues. DNA for the CDR3: TGTGCCAGCAGCTTTGGTTTCGGACACCCATACGAGCAGTACGTC. Its translation: CASSFGFGHPYEQYV.

The V gene is TRBV4-3, the J gene TRBJ1-1; no clear D. Germline assignment: CDR1 LGHNA and CDR2 YSLEER. There are 13 residues in the CDR3. V lost 0 bases, J lost 5 bases, and 7 bases lay in between. CDR3 sequence reads: CASSQDLSTEAFF. The DNA for the CDR3 is TGCGCCAGCAGCCAAGATCTGAGTACTGAAGCTTTCTTT.